This TCR beta chain was obtained from a study of type 1 regulatory T cells. MiXCR, run by TCRdb on the reads, gives a single entry per CDR3 protein. The data hold 20,000 to 25,000 distinct CDR3 sequences, with over 60% observed a single time. Points on this clonotype: The antigen is undetermined.

Material for sequencing was cultured T cells, either the whole culture or a sorted T cell fraction (not recorded which). Subset specified: Tr1-enriched cell product generated in vitro against host alloantigens. The TCR originated in a human donor in good health.

The CDR3 sequence: CASSVSRGGFKDEQFF. CDR3 in DNA: TGTGCCAGCAGCGTTTCACGGGGGGGCTTCAAGGATGAGCAGTTCTTC. The rearrangement links TRBV9 to TRBJ2-1; 8 bases map to TRBD2. J was trimmed by 8 bases and V by 2 bases; bases with no gene match: 12. Germline-derived CDR1 and CDR2 are SGDLS and YYNGEE. The CDR3 has 16 residues.